The rows below give T cell receptor beta chains drawn from one sample of a study of PD-L1 blockade in urothelial cancer. Clones were sequenced by immunoSEQ multiplex PCR, and TCRdb holds only the in-frame ones, with some missing. The data show fewer than 45,000 clones, around four fifths seen once. The sample in question was PBMCs, obtained around atezolizumab (anti-PD-L1) treatment. Source of these receptors: a man aged 60 to 75 with urothelial cancer. The CDR3 runs from the conserved cysteine through the conserved F or W. The D gene is left open where the match is weak. Some rows have no size entry. The others give once, few or many, or a class for an expanded clone.

D	V	length	size	J	DNA	CDR3
.	TRBV4-1	15	few	TRBJ2-7	TGCGCCAGCAGCCAAGAGAGGGGGGGACCCTACGAGCAGTACTTC	CASSQERGGPYEQYF
.	TRBV6-1	14	.	TRBJ1-1	TGTGCCAGCAGTTCCACAGGGTCACCCAAGGAAGCTTTCTTT	CASSSTGSPKEAFF
.	TRBV5-1	15	.	TRBJ2-5	TGCGCCAGCAGCTTGGGACCCACTAGCCAAGAGACCCAGTACTTC	CASSLGPTSQETQYF
.	TRBV28	15	.	TRBJ1-2	TGTGCCAGCAGTTCGGGCCATCGGGGGGCCTATGGCTACACCTTC	CASSSGHRGAYGYTF
.	TRBV29-1	14	.	TRBJ1-3	TGCAGCGTTGACAGGGGAGGGGCTGGAAACACCATATATTTT	CSVDRGGAGNTIYF
.	TRBV5-4	14	.	TRBJ2-3	TGTGCCAGCAGCCTAGGATCGAGCACAGATACGCAGTATTTT	CASSLGSSTDTQYF
.	TRBV2	16	.	TRBJ1-1	TGTGCCAGCAGTTTAACCCGAGGGCTGGGGGCCACTGAAGCTTTCTTT	CASSLTRGLGATEAFF
.	TRBV5-1	16	.	TRBJ2-1	TGCGCCAGCAGCTTGGAGTCGGGGAGGGGGGGGAATGAGCAGTTCTTC	CASSLESGRGGNEQFF
.	TRBV6-6	14	.	TRBJ1-3	TGTGCCAGCAGTTACGGGGGGAACGGAAACACCATATATTTT	CASSYGGNGNTIYF
.	TRBV7-9	12	.	TRBJ2-3	TGTGCCAGCAGCTTAGTCTCGGATACGCAGTATTTT	CASSLVSDTQYF
TRBD2	TRBV10-2	18	.	TRBJ2-7	TGCGCCAGCAGTGAGCCGCCTGCGTGGGAGGGGACCTCCTACGAGCAGTACTTC	CASSEPPAWEGTSYEQYF
TRBD1	TRBV5-1	16	.	TRBJ2-1	TGCGCCAGCAGCTTGGGGCGACAGGGGCCCTACAATGAGCAGTTCTTC	CASSLGRQGPYNEQFF
TRBD2	TRBV27	14	.	TRBJ2-1	TGTGCCACCACACTTAGCGGGGGGGCTGCCAGGCAGTTCTTC	CATTLSGGAARQFF
.	TRBV15	15	.	TRBJ1-2	TGTGCCACCAGCCTACGGGACACAGCTAACTATGGCTACACCTTC	CATSLRDTANYGYTF
TRBD1	TRBV27	16	.	TRBJ2-1	TGTGCCAGCAGTCCAGGGTCGGGACAGGGGGCTCCTGAGCAGTTCTTC	CASSPGSGQGAPEQFF
TRBD2	TRBV19	13	once	TRBJ2-3	TGTGCCAGTACCCTAGCGGGAGTAAGAGAGCAGTATTTT	CASTLAGVREQYF
.	TRBV5-6	13	.	TRBJ1-2	TGTGCCAGCAGCTTGCAGGTTAACTATGGCTACACCTTC	CASSLQVNYGYTF
.	TRBV7-6	14	.	TRBJ1-5	TGTGCCAGCAGCTTGGGGGGGGGCAATCAGCCCCAGCATTTT	CASSLGGGNQPQHF